This T cell receptor (beta chain) was recovered during a study of shared clonotypes between healthy human individuals. This clone showed up just once. Clones were read by immunoSEQ multiplex PCR, and TCRdb kept only the in-frame ones, dropping some. The table shows roughly 640,000 clones, with approximately 97% occurring only once. Among the donors, all were Caucasian adults who lived in Nashville, Tennessee. Trimming cost V 5 bases and J 5 bases, with 13 bases left between them. In germline, CDR1 is SEHNR, CDR2 FQNEAQ (reference sequence). This CDR3 region has 14 residues. The gene calls are TRBV7-9 and TRBJ2-1, with D possibly TRBD2 on 6 matching bases. Source material: naive CD4+ T cells sorted from blood. Stated subset: CD45RA+ positively selected. The source of this sequence is a woman aged 30 to 39 in good health. The CDR3 reads CASSPGVADNEQFF. The CDR3 region has the DNA TGTGCCAGCAGCCCGGGAGTAGCCGACAATGAGCAGTTCTTC.